A selection of T cell receptor beta chains follows, all from one sample in a study of blood T cell repertoires in COVID-19. Data came from immunoSEQ multiplex PCR; TCRdb stores just in-frame clones and leaves some out. The sample holds about 70,000 clones; 70% to 90% are singletons and the top ten take around 1.4%. The sample taken for sequencing was peripheral blood. The receptors here all came from a woman aged 60-70 years with acute or convalescent COVID-19. The CDR3 runs from the conserved cysteine through the conserved F or W. The order of the fields is D gene, clone size, J gene, V gene, CDR3 DNA, CDR3 protein. A D gene is named only where the DNA matches it firmly. Size values are once, few and many counts, or a class for expanded clones, and some rows have none.

D gene: TRBD1; clone size: once; J gene: TRBJ2-6; V gene: TRBV19; CDR3 DNA: TGTGCCAGCGGGGAGGGGACAGGGGTAACTGGGGCCAACGTCCTGACTTTC; CDR3 protein: CASGEGTGVTGANVLTF
D gene: NA; clone size: NA; J gene: TRBJ1-3; V gene: TRBV7-2; CDR3 DNA: TGTGCCAGCAGGCAGACACAGGGCTCTGGAAACACCATATATTTT; CDR3 protein: CASRQTQGSGNTIYF
D gene: NA; clone size: NA; J gene: TRBJ2-4; V gene: TRBV27; CDR3 DNA: TGTGCCAGCAGTCCTGGGCAGGGGCAAGTAGCCAAAAACATTCAGTACTTC; CDR3 protein: CASSPGQGQVAKNIQYF
D gene: NA; clone size: once; J gene: TRBJ1-1; V gene: TRBV2; CDR3 DNA: TGTGCCAGCAGGTTACAGGGAACGAACACTGAAGCTTTCTTT; CDR3 protein: CASRLQGTNTEAFF
D gene: TRBD2; clone size: NA; J gene: TRBJ2-4; V gene: TRBV5-1; CDR3 DNA: TGCGCCAGCAGCCCGAGAGCAAGCGGGAGGTCCCAGGCGGATGCCAAAAACATTCAGTACTTC; CDR3 protein: CASSPRASGRSQADAKNIQYF
D gene: TRBD1; clone size: NA; J gene: TRBJ1-4; V gene: TRBV6-2/TRBV6-3; CDR3 DNA: TGTGCCAGCAGCCCTGACCGACAGGGGGCGGGTTACAAACTGTTTTTT; CDR3 protein: CASSPDRQGAGYKLFF
D gene: TRBD1; clone size: NA; J gene: TRBJ2-7; V gene: TRBV3-1/TRBV3-2; CDR3 DNA: TGTGCCAGCAGCCCGGGACAGGTCTCCTCCGAGCAGTACTTC; CDR3 protein: CASSPGQVSSEQYF
D gene: TRBD2; clone size: NA; J gene: TRBJ2-1; V gene: TRBV5-1; CDR3 DNA: TGCGCCAGCAGCTTGGACGGGACTAGTAACCGTGAGCAGTTCTTC; CDR3 protein: CASSLDGTSNREQFF
D gene: NA; clone size: NA; J gene: TRBJ1-1; V gene: TRBV6-5; CDR3 DNA: TGTGCCAGCAGTATCCGGGACTGGAACACTGAAGCTTTCTTT; CDR3 protein: CASSIRDWNTEAFF
D gene: NA; clone size: NA; J gene: TRBJ1-1; V gene: TRBV7-2; CDR3 DNA: TGTGCCAGCTTGGTAGCGGGGGGGCTTGGCACTGAAGCTTTCTTT; CDR3 protein: CASLVAGGLGTEAFF
D gene: NA; clone size: once; J gene: TRBJ1-2; V gene: TRBV28; CDR3 DNA: TGTGCCAGCAGAGCAGTCAGGTTTCCCTCCTATGGCTACACCTTC; CDR3 protein: CASRAVRFPSYGYTF
D gene: NA; clone size: NA; J gene: TRBJ2-2; V gene: TRBV18; CDR3 DNA: TGTGCCAGCTCACTTACCCTCAGGGTCGGGAACACCGGGGAGCTGTTTTTT; CDR3 protein: CASSLTLRVGNTGELFF
D gene: TRBD1; clone size: NA; J gene: TRBJ1-1; V gene: TRBV12-5; CDR3 DNA: TGTGCTAGTGGGCGACAGGGACAAACTGAAGCTTTCTTT; CDR3 protein: CASGRQGQTEAFF
D gene: TRBD2; clone size: NA; J gene: TRBJ2-3; V gene: TRBV9; CDR3 DNA: TGTGCCAGCAGCGTAGGAGGTAGCGGGAAAGGTGATACGCAGTATTTT; CDR3 protein: CASSVGGSGKGDTQYF
D gene: NA; clone size: NA; J gene: TRBJ1-4; V gene: TRBV19; CDR3 DNA: TGTGCCAGTAGAGTGGTATCCCCCGCGGCAACTAATGAAAAACTGTTTTTT; CDR3 protein: CASRVVSPAATNEKLFF
D gene: NA; clone size: NA; J gene: TRBJ2-2; V gene: TRBV3-1/TRBV3-2; CDR3 DNA: TGTGCCAGCAGCCGCCACTATGGGGAGCTGTTTTTT; CDR3 protein: CASSRHYGELFF
D gene: TRBD1; clone size: NA; J gene: TRBJ1-1; V gene: TRBV7-9; CDR3 DNA: TGTGCCAGCAGCCGGATAGACAGGGTGGGTGAAGCTTTCTTT; CDR3 protein: CASSRIDRVGEAFF
D gene: NA; clone size: NA; J gene: TRBJ1-1; V gene: TRBV7-9; CDR3 DNA: TGTGCCAGCAGCTTAAGCTCAACAGGCGCGAACACTGAAGCTTTCTTT; CDR3 protein: CASSLSSTGANTEAFF
D gene: NA; clone size: NA; J gene: TRBJ1-1; V gene: TRBV27; CDR3 DNA: TGTGCCAGCAGTTTAGGGCAGTTGGACACTGAAGCTTTCTTT; CDR3 protein: CASSLGQLDTEAFF
D gene: TRBD1; clone size: NA; J gene: TRBJ1-2; V gene: TRBV2; CDR3 DNA: TGTGCCAGCAGTAGGGACAGGGTCTATGGCTACACCTTC; CDR3 protein: CASSRDRVYGYTF
D gene: NA; clone size: NA; J gene: TRBJ2-1; V gene: TRBV7-3; CDR3 DNA: TGTGCCAGCAGCTTAAGTGTGAGTGATGAGCAGTTCTTC; CDR3 protein: CASSLSVSDEQFF
D gene: TRBD2; clone size: NA; J gene: TRBJ2-1; V gene: TRBV19; CDR3 DNA: TGTGCCAGTAGCCTGGGACTAGCGGCTTACAATGAGCAGTTCTTC; CDR3 protein: CASSLGLAAYNEQFF
D gene: TRBD1; clone size: few; J gene: TRBJ1-1; V gene: TRBV6-5; CDR3 DNA: TGTGCCAGCAGCCCGGACAGGAGGAACACTGAAGCTTTCTTT; CDR3 protein: CASSPDRRNTEAFF
D gene: NA; clone size: once; J gene: TRBJ1-5; V gene: TRBV15; CDR3 DNA: TGTGCCACCAGCATTCGGGGGGGGTCTCAGCCCCAGCATTTT; CDR3 protein: CATSIRGGSQPQHF
D gene: NA; clone size: few; J gene: TRBJ1-4; V gene: TRBV18; CDR3 DNA: TGTGCCAGCTCACCCACCCCCGACAGGAGTAATGAAAAACTGTTTTTT; CDR3 protein: CASSPTPDRSNEKLFF
D gene: TRBD1; clone size: NA; J gene: TRBJ2-1; V gene: TRBV18; CDR3 DNA: TGTGCCAGCTCACCCCGCGGGACAGGGGGCGCCTTGAATGAGCAGTTCTTC; CDR3 protein: CASSPRGTGGALNEQFF
D gene: NA; clone size: NA; J gene: TRBJ1-4; V gene: TRBV19; CDR3 DNA: TGTGCCAGTAGTTCGGGGACACCAAATGAAAAACTGTTTTTT; CDR3 protein: CASSSGTPNEKLFF
D gene: NA; clone size: NA; J gene: TRBJ2-5; V gene: TRBV25-1; CDR3 DNA: TGTGCCAGCAGTGAATTGAGCGGGTTGGCAGAGACCCAGTACTTC; CDR3 protein: CASSELSGLAETQYF
D gene: NA; clone size: NA; J gene: TRBJ1-2; V gene: TRBV2; CDR3 DNA: TGTGCCAGCAGCGTGCCCGAGGCGGGCTACACCTTC; CDR3 protein: CASSVPEAGYTF
D gene: NA; clone size: NA; J gene: TRBJ1-5; V gene: TRBV4-2; CDR3 DNA: TGTGCCAGCAGCCAAGCGCGAGCAGGGGGCAATCAGCCCCAGCATTTT; CDR3 protein: CASSQARAGGNQPQHF
D gene: NA; clone size: NA; J gene: TRBJ1-2; V gene: TRBV6-1; CDR3 DNA: TGTGCCAGCAGTGAAGCGACTGACTATGGCTACACCTTC; CDR3 protein: CASSEATDYGYTF
D gene: NA; clone size: once; J gene: TRBJ1-5; V gene: TRBV19; CDR3 DNA: TGTGCCAGTAGTATAGATTTGTCCGGTAATCAGCCCCAGCATTTT; CDR3 protein: CASSIDLSGNQPQHF
D gene: NA; clone size: NA; J gene: TRBJ1-5; V gene: TRBV6-1; CDR3 DNA: TGTGCCAGCAGTGAGTCTAGACAGTTGGGCAATCAGCCCCAGCATTTT; CDR3 protein: CASSESRQLGNQPQHF
D gene: TRBD1; clone size: few; J gene: TRBJ1-6; V gene: TRBV2; CDR3 DNA: TGTGCCAGCAGCCGGGACAGCTATAATTCACCCCTCCACTTT; CDR3 protein: CASSRDSYNSPLHF
D gene: NA; clone size: few; J gene: TRBJ2-1; V gene: TRBV19; CDR3 DNA: TGTGCCAGTAGTATCACTAGCTACGGCTACAATGAGCAGTTCTTC; CDR3 protein: CASSITSYGYNEQFF
D gene: NA; clone size: NA; J gene: TRBJ1-3; V gene: TRBV29-1; CDR3 DNA: TGCAGCGTTGAAGATCAGCACAGGGGAAACACCATATATTTT; CDR3 protein: CSVEDQHRGNTIYF
D gene: NA; clone size: NA; J gene: TRBJ1-5; V gene: TRBV27; CDR3 DNA: TGTGCCAGCAGACAAACCCCATATCAGCCCCAGCATTTT; CDR3 protein: CASRQTPYQPQHF
D gene: NA; clone size: once; J gene: TRBJ1-4; V gene: TRBV7-9; CDR3 DNA: TGTGCCAGCAGCCCCCGGACACTTAATGAAAAACTGTTTTTT; CDR3 protein: CASSPRTLNEKLFF
D gene: TRBD2; clone size: NA; J gene: TRBJ2-7; V gene: TRBV2; CDR3 DNA: TGTGCCAGCAGTGAAGCCGGCCTAGCGGGGTCCCACGAGCAGTACTTC; CDR3 protein: CASSEAGLAGSHEQYF
D gene: NA; clone size: NA; J gene: TRBJ1-1; V gene: TRBV3-1/TRBV3-2; CDR3 DNA: TGTGCCAGCAGCGGGGGAGGAGACACTGAAGCTTTCTTT; CDR3 protein: CASSGGGDTEAFF
D gene: NA; clone size: NA; J gene: TRBJ2-2; V gene: TRBV29-1; CDR3 DNA: TGCAGCGTGCTTACAGGGAACACCGGGGAGCTGTTTTTT; CDR3 protein: CSVLTGNTGELFF
D gene: TRBD2; clone size: NA; J gene: TRBJ2-7; V gene: TRBV5-1; CDR3 DNA: TGCGCCAGCAGCTTGTTACCGGCGGGGGGATCCTACGAGCAGTACTTC; CDR3 protein: CASSLLPAGGSYEQYF
D gene: NA; clone size: NA; J gene: TRBJ2-7; V gene: TRBV2; CDR3 DNA: TGTGCCAGCAGGGGTATCCGGGACACCAATGTCCACGAGCAGTACTTC; CDR3 protein: CASRGIRDTNVHEQYF
D gene: NA; clone size: NA; J gene: TRBJ1-4; V gene: TRBV7-9; CDR3 DNA: TGTGCCAGCAGCACCGGACAGACGTCAAATGAAAAACTGTTTTTT; CDR3 protein: CASSTGQTSNEKLFF
D gene: TRBD2; clone size: NA; J gene: TRBJ2-1; V gene: TRBV19; CDR3 DNA: TGTGCCAGTAGGGCATCGGTAGCGGGGGGTTACAATGAGCAGTTCTTC; CDR3 protein: CASRASVAGGYNEQFF
D gene: TRBD1; clone size: NA; J gene: TRBJ2-7; V gene: TRBV5-1; CDR3 DNA: TGCGCCAGCAGCCGACAGGGTTCGAGCTCCTACGAGCAGTACTTC; CDR3 protein: CASSRQGSSSYEQYF
D gene: NA; clone size: NA; J gene: TRBJ2-7; V gene: TRBV27; CDR3 DNA: TGTGCCAGCAGCCTGACACCCACTCGCGAGCAGTACTTC; CDR3 protein: CASSLTPTREQYF
D gene: TRBD1; clone size: NA; J gene: TRBJ2-1; V gene: TRBV29-1; CDR3 DNA: TGCAGCGGCCTGGGACAGAAAAATGAGCAGTTCTTC; CDR3 protein: CSGLGQKNEQFF
D gene: TRBD2; clone size: few; J gene: TRBJ2-1; V gene: TRBV20-1; CDR3 DNA: TGCAGTGCTAGTTCCGAGCGGGAGGCTTGGGGTGAGCAGTTCTTC; CDR3 protein: CSASSEREAWGEQFF
D gene: NA; clone size: NA; J gene: TRBJ1-5; V gene: TRBV19; CDR3 DNA: TGTGCCAGTGGAACTAGGACCGAGTATAGCAATCAGCCCCAGCATTTT; CDR3 protein: CASGTRTEYSNQPQHF
D gene: NA; clone size: NA; J gene: TRBJ1-1; V gene: TRBV2; CDR3 DNA: TGTGCCAGCAGCCAGGGGTTTAGCACTGAAGCTTTCTTT; CDR3 protein: CASSQGFSTEAFF